The T cell receptor beta chain described here comes from a study of glioma-infiltrating T cells after dendritic cell vaccination. Study-level results: Complete blood and tumor specimen sets were limited to few patients.

Remarks on this clone: What it binds is not known.

Amplification used 60 V beta primers and 13 J beta primers. Assay used: immunoSEQ multiplex PCR; TCRdb lists only in-frame clones, some missing. The sample lists about 96,000 clones, 79% seen once, with approximately 6% in the top ten. Germline CDR1 is SGHDT and CDR2 is YYEEEE. V lost 0 bases and J lost 6; bases outside the gene matches: 10. CDR3 length: 17 amino acids. Patients had residual fresh-frozen tumor tissue and more than two years of survival data. This specimen consisted of blood, obtained before dendritic cell vaccination. The origin of this receptor is a human donor with glioblastoma. The chain joins TRBV5-6 to TRBJ2-3, with TRBD2 matching 10 bases. CDR3 sequence reads: CASSLAGAGGRSDTQYF. CDR3 coding DNA: TGTGCCAGCAGCTTGGCAGGAGCGGGGGGGCGCAGCGATACGCAGTATTTT.